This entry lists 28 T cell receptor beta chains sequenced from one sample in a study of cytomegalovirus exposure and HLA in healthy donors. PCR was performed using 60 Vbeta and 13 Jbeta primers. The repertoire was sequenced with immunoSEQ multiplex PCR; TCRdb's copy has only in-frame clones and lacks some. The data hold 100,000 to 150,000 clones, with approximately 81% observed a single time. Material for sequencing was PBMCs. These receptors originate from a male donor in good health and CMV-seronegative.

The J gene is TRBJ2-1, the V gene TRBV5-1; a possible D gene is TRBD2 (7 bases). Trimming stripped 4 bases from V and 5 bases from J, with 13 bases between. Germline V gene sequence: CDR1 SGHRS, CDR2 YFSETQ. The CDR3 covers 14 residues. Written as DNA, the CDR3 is TGCGCCAGCAGCGGGGGGGCGCTGGACAATGAGCAGTTCTTC. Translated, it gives CASSGGALDNEQFF. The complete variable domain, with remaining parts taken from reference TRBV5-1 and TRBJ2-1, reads KAGVTQTPRYLIKTRGQQVTLSCSPISGHRSVSWYQQTPGQGLQFLFEYFSETQRNKGNFPGRFSGRQFSNSRSEMNVSTLELGDSALYLCASSGGALDNEQFFGPGTRLTVL.

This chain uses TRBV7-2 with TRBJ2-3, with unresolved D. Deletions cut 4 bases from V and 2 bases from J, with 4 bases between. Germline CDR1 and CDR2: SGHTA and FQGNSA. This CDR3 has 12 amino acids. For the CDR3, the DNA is TGTGCCAGCAGCTCATTCACAGATACGCAGTATTTT. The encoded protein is CASSSFTDTQYF.

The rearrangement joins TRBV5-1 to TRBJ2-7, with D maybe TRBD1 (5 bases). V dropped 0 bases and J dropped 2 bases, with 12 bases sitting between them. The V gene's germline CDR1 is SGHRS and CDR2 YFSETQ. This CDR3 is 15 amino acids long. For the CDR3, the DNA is TGCGCCAGCAGCTTGGAAGGGGTCCGAACCTACGAGCAGTACTTC. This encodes CASSLEGVRTYEQYF.

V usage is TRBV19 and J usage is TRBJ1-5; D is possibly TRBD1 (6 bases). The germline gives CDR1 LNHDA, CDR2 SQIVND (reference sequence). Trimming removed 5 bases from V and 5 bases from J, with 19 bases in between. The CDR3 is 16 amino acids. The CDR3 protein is CASSPRGWDTDQPQHF. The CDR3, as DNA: TGTGCCAGTAGTCCGCGAGGGTGGGACACAGATCAGCCCCAGCATTTT.

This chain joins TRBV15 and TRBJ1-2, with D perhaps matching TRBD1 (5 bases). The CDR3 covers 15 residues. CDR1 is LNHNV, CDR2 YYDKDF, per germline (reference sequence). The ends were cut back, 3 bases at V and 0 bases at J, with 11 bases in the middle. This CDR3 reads CATSRAKTANYGYTF. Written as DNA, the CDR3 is TGTGCCACCAGCAGGGCGAAGACAGCTAACTATGGCTACACCTTC.

This CDR3 reads CASSFNYEQYF. CDR3 coding DNA: TGTGCCAGCAGCTTCAACTACGAGCAGTACTTC. This sequence joins TRBV7-8 and TRBJ2-7; D is unclear. The CDR3 loop spans 11 amino acids. Germline-derived CDR1 and CDR2 are SGHVS and FQNEAQ. The V and J ends lost 3 bases and 3 bases respectively, with 3 bases between them. Drawing the rest from reference TRBV7-8 and TRBJ2-7, the complete variable domain is GAGVSQSPRYKVAKRGQDVALRCDPISGHVSLFWYQQALGQGPEFLTYFQNEAQLDKSGLPSDRFFAERPEGSVSTLKIQRTQQEDSAVYLCASSFNYEQYFGPGTRLTVT.

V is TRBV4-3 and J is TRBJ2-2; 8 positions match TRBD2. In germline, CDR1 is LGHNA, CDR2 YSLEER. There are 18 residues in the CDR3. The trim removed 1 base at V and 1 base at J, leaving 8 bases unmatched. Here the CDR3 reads CASSQGRASGLNTGELFF. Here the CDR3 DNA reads TGCGCCAGCAGCCAAGGCAGGGCTAGCGGGTTGAACACCGGGGAGCTGTTTTTT.

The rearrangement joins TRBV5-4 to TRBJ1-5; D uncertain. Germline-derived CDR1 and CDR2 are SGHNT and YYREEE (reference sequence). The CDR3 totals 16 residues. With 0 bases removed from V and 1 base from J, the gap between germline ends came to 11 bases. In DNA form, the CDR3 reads TGTGCCAGCAGCTTGGGAGGAGGGAGGAGCAATCAGCCCCAGCATTTT. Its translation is CASSLGGGRSNQPQHF.

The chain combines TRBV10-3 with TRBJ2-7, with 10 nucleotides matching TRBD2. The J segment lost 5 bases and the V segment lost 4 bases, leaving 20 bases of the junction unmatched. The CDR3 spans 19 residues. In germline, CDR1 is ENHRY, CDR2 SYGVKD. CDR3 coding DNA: TGTGCCATCAGTGGGGGCGACTATCTAGCGGGAGTATTGACACACGAGCAGTACTTC. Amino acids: CAISGGDYLAGVLTHEQYF.

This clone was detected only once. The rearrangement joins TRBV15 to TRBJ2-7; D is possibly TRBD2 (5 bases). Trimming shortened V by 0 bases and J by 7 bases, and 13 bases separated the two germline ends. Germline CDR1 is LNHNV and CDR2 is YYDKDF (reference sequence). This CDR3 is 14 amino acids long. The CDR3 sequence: CATSRDRLAGEQYF. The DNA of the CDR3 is TGTGCCACCAGCAGAGATCGCCTAGCAGGAGAGCAGTACTTC.

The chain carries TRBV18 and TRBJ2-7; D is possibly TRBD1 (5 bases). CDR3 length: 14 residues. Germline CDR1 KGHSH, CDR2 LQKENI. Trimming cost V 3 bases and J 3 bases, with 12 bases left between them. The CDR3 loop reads CASSPGQVFYEQYF. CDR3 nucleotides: TGTGCCAGCTCACCGGGGCAGGTCTTCTACGAGCAGTACTTC.

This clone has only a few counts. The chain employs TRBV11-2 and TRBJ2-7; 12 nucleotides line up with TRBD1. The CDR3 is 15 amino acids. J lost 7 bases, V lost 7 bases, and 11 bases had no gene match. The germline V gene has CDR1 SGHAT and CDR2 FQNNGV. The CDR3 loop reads CASTQRGQGAREQYF. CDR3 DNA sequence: TGTGCCAGCACCCAACGGGGACAGGGGGCGAGAGAGCAGTACTTC.

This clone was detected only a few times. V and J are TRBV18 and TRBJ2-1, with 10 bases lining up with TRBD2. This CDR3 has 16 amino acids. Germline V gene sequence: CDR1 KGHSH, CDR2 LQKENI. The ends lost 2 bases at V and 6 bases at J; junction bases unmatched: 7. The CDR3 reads CASSPEIRTSGNEQFF. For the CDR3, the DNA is TGTGCCAGCTCACCAGAAATTAGGACTAGCGGCAATGAGCAGTTCTTC. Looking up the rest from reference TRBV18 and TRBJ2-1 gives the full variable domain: NAGVMQNPRHLVRRRGQEARLRCSPMKGHSHVYWYRQLPEEGLKFMVYLQKENIIDESGMPKERFSAEFPKEGPSILRIQQVVRGDSAAYFCASSPEIRTSGNEQFFGPGTRLTVL.

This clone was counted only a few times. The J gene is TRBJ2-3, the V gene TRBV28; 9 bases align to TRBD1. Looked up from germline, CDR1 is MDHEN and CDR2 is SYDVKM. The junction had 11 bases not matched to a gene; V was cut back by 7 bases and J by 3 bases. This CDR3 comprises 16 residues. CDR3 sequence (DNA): TGTGCCAGCACTCGTCCGGGACAGGGCATAACAGATACGCAGTATTTT. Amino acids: CASTRPGQGITDTQYF.

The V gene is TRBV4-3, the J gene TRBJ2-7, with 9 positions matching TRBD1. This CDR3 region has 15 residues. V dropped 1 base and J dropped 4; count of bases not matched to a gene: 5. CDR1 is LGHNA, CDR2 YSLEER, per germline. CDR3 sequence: CASSQGGTGPYEQYF. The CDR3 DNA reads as TGCGCCAGCAGCCAAGGCGGGACAGGGCCGTACGAGCAGTACTTC.

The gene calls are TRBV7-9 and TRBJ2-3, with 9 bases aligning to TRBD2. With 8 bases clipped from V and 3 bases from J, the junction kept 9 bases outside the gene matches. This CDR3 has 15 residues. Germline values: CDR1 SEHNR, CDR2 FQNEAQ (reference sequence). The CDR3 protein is CASGWGGRATDTQYF. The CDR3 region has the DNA TGTGCCAGCGGTTGGGGCGGGAGGGCGACAGATACGCAGTATTTT.

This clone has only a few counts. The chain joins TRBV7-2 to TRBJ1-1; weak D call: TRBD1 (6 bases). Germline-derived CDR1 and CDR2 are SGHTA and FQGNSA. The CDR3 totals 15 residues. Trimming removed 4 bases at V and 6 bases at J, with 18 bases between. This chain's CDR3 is CASSSSTGPVSEAFF. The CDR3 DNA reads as TGTGCCAGCAGCTCCTCGACAGGCCCCGTATCTGAAGCTTTCTTT.

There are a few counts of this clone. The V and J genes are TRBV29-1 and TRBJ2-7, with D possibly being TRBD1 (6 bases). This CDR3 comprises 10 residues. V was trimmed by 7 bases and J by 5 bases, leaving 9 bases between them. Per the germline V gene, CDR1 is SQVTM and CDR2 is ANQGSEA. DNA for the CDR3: TGCAGCGCTTGGGACAACGAGCAGTACTTC. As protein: CSAWDNEQYF.

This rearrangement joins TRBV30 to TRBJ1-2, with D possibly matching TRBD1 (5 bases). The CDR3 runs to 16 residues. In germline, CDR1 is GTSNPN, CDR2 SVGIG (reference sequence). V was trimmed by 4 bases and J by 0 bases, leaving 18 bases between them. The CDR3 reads CAWTPLGGGSNYGYTF. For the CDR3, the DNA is TGTGCCTGGACCCCGTTAGGCGGGGGTTCTAACTATGGCTACACCTTC.

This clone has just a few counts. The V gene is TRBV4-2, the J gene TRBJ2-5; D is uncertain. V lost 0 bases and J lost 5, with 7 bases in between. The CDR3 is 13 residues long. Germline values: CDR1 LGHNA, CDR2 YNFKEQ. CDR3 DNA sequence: TGTGCCAGCAGCCAAGAGAACGGGGAGACCCAGTACTTC. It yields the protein CASSQENGETQYF.

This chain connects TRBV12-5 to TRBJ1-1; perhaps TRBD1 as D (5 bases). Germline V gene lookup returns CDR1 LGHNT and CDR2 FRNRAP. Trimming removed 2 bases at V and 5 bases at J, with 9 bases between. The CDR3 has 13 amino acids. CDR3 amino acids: CASGLSGGTEAFF. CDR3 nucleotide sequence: TGTGCTAGTGGTTTGTCCGGGGGGACTGAAGCTTTCTTT.

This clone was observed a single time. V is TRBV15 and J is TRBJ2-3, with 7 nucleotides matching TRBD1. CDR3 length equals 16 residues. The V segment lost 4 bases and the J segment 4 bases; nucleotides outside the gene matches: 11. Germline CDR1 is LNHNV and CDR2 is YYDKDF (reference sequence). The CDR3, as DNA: TGTGCCACCAGCATACGACAGGGATTCAGTTCAGATACGCAGTATTTT. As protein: CATSIRQGFSSDTQYF. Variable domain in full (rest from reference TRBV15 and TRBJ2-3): DAMVIQNPRYQVTQFGKPVTLSCSQTLNHNVMYWYQQKSSQAPKLLFHYYDKDFNNEADTPDNFQSRRPNTSFCFLDIRSPGLGDTAMYLCATSIRQGFSSDTQYFGPGTRLTVL.

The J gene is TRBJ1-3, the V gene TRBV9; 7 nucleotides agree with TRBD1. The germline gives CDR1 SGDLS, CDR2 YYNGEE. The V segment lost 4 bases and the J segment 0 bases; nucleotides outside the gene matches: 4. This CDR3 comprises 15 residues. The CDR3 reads CASSPEGASGNTIYF. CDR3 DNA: TGTGCCAGCAGCCCGGAGGGGGCCTCTGGAAACACCATATATTTT.

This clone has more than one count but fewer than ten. The CDR3 DNA sequence: TGTGCCAGCAGTTACGCGAACTATGGCTACACCTTC. Translated, it gives CASSYANYGYTF. The J gene is TRBJ1-2, the V gene TRBV6-5; D uncertain. The CDR3 is 12 residues long. Germline-derived CDR1 and CDR2 are MNHEY and SVGAGI. Trimming pared 2 bases from V and 2 bases from J, leaving 3 bases between.

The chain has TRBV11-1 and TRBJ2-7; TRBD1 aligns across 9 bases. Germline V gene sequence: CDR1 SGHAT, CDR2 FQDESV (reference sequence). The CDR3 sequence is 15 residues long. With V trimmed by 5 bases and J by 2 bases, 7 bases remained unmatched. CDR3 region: CASSTLDRGAYEQYF. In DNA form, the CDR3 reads TGTGCCAGCAGCACCCTGGACAGGGGAGCCTACGAGCAGTACTTC.

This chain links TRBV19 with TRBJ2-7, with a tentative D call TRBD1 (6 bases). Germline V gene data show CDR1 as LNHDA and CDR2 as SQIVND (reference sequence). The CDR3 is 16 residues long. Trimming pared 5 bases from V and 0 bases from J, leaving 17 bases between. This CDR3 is CASSVRTETNSYEQYF. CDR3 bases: TGTGCCAGTAGTGTTCGGACAGAGACAAACTCCTACGAGCAGTACTTC.

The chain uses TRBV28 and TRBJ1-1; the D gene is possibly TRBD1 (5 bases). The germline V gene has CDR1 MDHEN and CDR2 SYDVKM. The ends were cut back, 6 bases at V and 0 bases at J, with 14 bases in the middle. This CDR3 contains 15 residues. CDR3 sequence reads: CASSPPRDLNTEAFF. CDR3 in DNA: TGTGCCAGCAGCCCGCCCAGGGATTTGAACACTGAAGCTTTCTTT.

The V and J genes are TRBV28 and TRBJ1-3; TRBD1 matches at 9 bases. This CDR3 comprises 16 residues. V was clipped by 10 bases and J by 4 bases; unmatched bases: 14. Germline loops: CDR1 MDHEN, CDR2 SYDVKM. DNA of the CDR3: TGTGCCACCAATAGAGGGGGACAGGGTTCCGGAAACACCATATATTTT. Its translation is CATNRGGQGSGNTIYF.